The clone carrying this T cell receptor beta chain has a handful of counts. Its antigen is unknown. The PCR contained 60 Vbeta and 13 Jbeta primers. TCRdb's copy holds only in-frame clones and misses some; the assay was immunoSEQ multiplex PCR. The sample has some 160,000 clones, 72% seen once. This sample was included in a study of cytomegalovirus exposure and HLA in healthy donors. Across the study: The Caucasian-associated ancestry cluster held around 81% of more than 350 genotyped donors.

Trimming removed 6 bases from V and 10 bases from J; junction bases left unmatched: 8. CDR3 size: 14 residues. The germline V gene encodes CDR1 MNHEY and CDR2 SVGAGI. Study results and limitations: Later on, analysis showed that most CMV-associated TCR beta chains appeared to be HLA-restricted. Sequence variants that were highly shared formed a cluster that was likely a sequencing artifact.

V gene TRBV6-5 combines with J gene TRBJ1-6; 8 nucleotides align to TRBD1. The sequence was obtained from a man between 40 and 49 years old in good health and CMV-seronegative. Specimen: PBMCs. CDR3 in amino acids: CASSRQGKVSPLHF. CDR3 nucleotide sequence: TGTGCCAGCAGCCGACAGGGGAAGGTGTCACCCCTCCACTTT.